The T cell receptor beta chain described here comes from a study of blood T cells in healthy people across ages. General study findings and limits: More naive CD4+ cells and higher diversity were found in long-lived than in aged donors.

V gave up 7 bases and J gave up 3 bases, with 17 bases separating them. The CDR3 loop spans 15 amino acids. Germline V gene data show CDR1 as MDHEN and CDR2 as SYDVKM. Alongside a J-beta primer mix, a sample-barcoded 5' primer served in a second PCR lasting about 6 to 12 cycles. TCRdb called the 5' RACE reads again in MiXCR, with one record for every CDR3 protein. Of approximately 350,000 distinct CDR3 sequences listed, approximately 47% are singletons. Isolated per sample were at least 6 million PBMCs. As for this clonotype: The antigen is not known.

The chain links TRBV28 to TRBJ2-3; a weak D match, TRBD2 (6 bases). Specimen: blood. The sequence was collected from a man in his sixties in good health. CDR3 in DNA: TGTGCCAGCACTAGGGCGGGATTGGATACAGATACGCAGTATTTT. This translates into CASTRAGLDTDTQYF.